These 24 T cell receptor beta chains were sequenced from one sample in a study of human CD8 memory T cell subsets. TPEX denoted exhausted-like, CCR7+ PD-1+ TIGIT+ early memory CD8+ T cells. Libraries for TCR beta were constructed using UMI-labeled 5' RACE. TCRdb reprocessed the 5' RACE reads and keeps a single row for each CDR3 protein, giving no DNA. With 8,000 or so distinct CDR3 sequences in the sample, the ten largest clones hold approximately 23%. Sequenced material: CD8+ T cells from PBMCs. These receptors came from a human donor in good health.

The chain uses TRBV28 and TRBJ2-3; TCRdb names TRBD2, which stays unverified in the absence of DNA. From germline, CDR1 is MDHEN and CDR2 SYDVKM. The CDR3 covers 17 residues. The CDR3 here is CASSSSLAGGVTDTQYF.

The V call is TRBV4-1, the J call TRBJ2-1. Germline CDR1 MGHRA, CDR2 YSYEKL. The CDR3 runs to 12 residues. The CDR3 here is CASSQGFLEQFF.

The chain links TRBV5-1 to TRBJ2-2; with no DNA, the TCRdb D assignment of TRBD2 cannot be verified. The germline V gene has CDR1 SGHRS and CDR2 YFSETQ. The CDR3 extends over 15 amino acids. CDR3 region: CASSLLAGNTGELFF.

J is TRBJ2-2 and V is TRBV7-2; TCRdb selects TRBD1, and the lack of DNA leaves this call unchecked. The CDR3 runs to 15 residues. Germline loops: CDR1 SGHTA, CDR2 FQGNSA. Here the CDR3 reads CASSPGPSPPGELFF.

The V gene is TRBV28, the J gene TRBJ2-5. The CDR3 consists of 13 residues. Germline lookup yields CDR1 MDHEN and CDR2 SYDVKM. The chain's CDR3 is CASSPVGVETQYF.

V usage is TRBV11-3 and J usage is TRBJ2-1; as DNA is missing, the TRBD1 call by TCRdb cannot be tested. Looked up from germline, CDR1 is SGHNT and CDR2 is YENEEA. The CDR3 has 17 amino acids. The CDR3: CASSLDRAGASYNEQFF.

The CDR3 reads CASSPYGGGGTDTQYF. The chain recombines TRBV7-3 with TRBJ2-3; TCRdb reports TRBD2, a call that lacks DNA to check it against. The CDR3 is 16 amino acids. The germline V gene has CDR1 SGHTA and CDR2 FQGTGA.

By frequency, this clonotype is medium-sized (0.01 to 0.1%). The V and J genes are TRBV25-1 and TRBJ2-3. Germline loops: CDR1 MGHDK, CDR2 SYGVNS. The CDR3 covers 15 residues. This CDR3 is CASSEFVDSTDTQYF. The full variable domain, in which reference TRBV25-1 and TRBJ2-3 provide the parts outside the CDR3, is EADIYQTPRYLVIGTGKKITLECSQTMGHDKMYWYQQDPGMELHLIHYSYGVNSTEKGDLSSESTVSRIRTEHFPLTLESARPSHTSQYLCASSEFVDSTDTQYFGPGTRLTVL.

CDR3 amino acids: CASSLARQTQYF. This chain connects TRBV12-3 or TRBV12-4 to TRBJ2-5. This CDR3 has 12 amino acids.

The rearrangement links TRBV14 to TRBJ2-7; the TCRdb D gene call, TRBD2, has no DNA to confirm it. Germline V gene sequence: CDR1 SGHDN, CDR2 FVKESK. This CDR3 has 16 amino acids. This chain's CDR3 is CASSQVGGLAGDEQYF.

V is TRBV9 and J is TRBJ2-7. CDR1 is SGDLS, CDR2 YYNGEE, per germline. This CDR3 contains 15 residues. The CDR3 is CASSVGDGISYEQYF.

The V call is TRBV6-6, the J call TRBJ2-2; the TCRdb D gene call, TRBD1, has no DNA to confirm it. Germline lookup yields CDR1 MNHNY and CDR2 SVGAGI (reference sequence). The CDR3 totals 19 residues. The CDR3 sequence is CASSLGGTGVSANTGELFF.

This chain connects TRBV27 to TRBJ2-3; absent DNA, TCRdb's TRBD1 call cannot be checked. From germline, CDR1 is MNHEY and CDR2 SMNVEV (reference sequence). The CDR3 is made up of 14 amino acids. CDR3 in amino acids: CASSIQGAVDTQYF.

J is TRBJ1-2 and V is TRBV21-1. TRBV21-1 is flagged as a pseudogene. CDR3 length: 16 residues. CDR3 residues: CASSKANPLTNYGYTF.

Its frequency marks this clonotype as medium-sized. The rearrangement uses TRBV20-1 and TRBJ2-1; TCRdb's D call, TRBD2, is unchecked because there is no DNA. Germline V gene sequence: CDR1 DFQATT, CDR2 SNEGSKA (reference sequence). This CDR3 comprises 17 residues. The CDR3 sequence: CSARSLYEAGGLNEQFF.

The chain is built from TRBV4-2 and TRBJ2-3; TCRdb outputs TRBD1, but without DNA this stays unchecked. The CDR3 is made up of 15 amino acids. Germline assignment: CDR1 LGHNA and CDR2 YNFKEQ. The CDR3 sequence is CASSQYGGSTDTQYF.

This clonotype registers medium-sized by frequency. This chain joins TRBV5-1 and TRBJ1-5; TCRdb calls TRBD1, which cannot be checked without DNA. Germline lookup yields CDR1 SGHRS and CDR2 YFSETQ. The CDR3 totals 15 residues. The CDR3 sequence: CASSLVGGSNQPQHF.

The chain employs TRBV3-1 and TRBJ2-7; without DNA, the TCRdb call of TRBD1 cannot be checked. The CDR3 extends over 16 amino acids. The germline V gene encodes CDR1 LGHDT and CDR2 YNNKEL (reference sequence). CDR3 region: CASSLGAFSYSYEQYF.

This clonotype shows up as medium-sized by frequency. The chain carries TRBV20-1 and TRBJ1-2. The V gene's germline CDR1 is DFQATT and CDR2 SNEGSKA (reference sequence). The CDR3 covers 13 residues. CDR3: CSARDWQNYGYTF.

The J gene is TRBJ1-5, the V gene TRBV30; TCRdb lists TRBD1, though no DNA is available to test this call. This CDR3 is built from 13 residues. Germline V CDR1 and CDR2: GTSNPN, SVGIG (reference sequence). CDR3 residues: CAWSTSPNQPQHF.

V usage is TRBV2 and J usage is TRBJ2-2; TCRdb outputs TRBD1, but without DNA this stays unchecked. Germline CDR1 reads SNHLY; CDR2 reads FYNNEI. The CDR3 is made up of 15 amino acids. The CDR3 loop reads CASRTTGLGTGELFF.

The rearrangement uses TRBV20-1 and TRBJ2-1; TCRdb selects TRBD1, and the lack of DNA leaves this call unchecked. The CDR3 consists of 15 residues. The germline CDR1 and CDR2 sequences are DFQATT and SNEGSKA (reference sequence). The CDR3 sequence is CSARVGQGRSSEQFF.

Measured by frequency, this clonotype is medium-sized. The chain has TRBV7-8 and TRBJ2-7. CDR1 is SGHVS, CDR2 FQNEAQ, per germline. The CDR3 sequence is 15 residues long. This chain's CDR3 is CASSQDTENYYEQYF.

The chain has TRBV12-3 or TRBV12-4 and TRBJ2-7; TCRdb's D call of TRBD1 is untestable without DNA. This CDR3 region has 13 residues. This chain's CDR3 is CASSPQGRGEQYF.